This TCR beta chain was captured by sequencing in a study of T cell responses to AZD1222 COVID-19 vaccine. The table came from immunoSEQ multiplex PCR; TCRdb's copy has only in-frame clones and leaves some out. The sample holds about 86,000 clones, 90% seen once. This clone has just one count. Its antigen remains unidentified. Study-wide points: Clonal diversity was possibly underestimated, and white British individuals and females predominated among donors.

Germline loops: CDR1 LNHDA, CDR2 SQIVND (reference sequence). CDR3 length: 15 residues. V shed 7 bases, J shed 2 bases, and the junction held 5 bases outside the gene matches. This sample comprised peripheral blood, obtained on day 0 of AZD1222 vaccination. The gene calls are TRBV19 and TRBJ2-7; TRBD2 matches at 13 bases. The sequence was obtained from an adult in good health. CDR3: CASTETSGGPYEQYF. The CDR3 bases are TGTGCCAGTACCGAGACTAGCGGGGGGCCCTACGAGCAGTACTTC.